Below, 26 T cell receptor beta chains from the same sample are listed, as sequenced in a study of blood T cell repertoires in COVID-19. Using immunoSEQ multiplex PCR, the repertoire was profiled, and TCRdb retains in-frame clones only, with some absent. Of 95,000 to 150,000 clones listed, 65% to 90% are singletons. Material: peripheral blood. The receptors derive from an elderly man with acute or convalescent COVID-19.

This CDR3 is CASSAQGGPTEAFF. CDR3 in DNA: TGTGCCAGCAGTGCACAGGGCGGGCCCACTGAAGCTTTCTTT. The rearrangement joins TRBV25-1 to TRBJ1-1; tentative D call: TRBD1 (6 bases). The CDR3 contains 14 residues. Germline V gene data show CDR1 as MGHDK and CDR2 as SYGVNS. V gave up 4 bases and J gave up 4 bases, with 13 bases separating them.

CDR3 loop: CASSLLGRAPEAFF. The CDR3 bases are TGTGCCAGCAGTTTATTGGGCAGGGCGCCTGAAGCTTTCTTT. The chain joins TRBV28 to TRBJ1-1; a weak D match, TRBD1 (5 bases). The ends were cut back, 1 base at V and 6 bases at J, with 12 bases in the middle. This CDR3 contains 14 residues. In germline, CDR1 is MDHEN, CDR2 SYDVKM.

The V call is TRBV7-2, the J call TRBJ2-1; 10 nucleotides line up with TRBD2. Germline lookup yields CDR1 SGHTA and CDR2 FQGNSA. The CDR3 totals 14 residues. The J segment lost 8 bases and the V segment lost 6 bases, leaving 7 bases of the junction unmatched. The CDR3 DNA reads TGTGCCAGCAGTGGACTAGCGGTATTCGATGAGCAGTTCTTC. It is translated as CASSGLAVFDEQFF.

This chain uses TRBV5-1 with TRBJ2-3, with a possible D match to TRBD1 (6 bases). V was pared by 0 bases and J by 11 bases, with 19 bases between. CDR1 SGHRS and CDR2 YFSETQ come from the germline V gene. This CDR3 contains 15 residues. The CDR3: CASSLGTESVREQYF. CDR3 sequence (DNA): TGCGCCAGCAGCTTGGGGACAGAGTCTGTCCGTGAGCAGTATTTT.

This clone was seen ten or more times. The CDR3 DNA reads TGTGCCAGTTCCCCTACTAGCGGGATTGGCACCGGGGAGCTGTTTTTT. Protein sequence: CASSPTSGIGTGELFF. The rearrangement uses TRBV19 and TRBJ2-2, with TRBD2 matching over 10 bases. CDR3 length: 16 residues. The trim removed 8 bases at V and 4 bases at J, leaving 10 bases unmatched. CDR1 LNHDA and CDR2 SQIVND come from the germline V gene (reference sequence).

The genes are TRBV3-1 (or the pseudogene TRBV3-2) and TRBJ2-1; 10 bases align to TRBD2. CDR1 LGHDT and CDR2 YNNKEL come from the germline V gene (reference sequence). With 1 base clipped from V and 3 bases from J, the junction kept 6 bases outside the gene matches. The CDR3 has 17 amino acids. CDR3 bases: TGTGCCAGCAGCCAAGGACGTAGCGGGGGGCACTACAATGAGCAGTTCTTC. Translated: CASSQGRSGGHYNEQFF.

V is TRBV11-2 and J is TRBJ2-5; D is ambiguous. Per germline, CDR1 SGHAT and CDR2 FQNNGV. The CDR3 is made up of 14 amino acids. Trimming took off 2 bases at V and 5 bases at J, with 12 bases between the two ends. CDR3 loop: CASSLSVTGETQYF. As DNA, the CDR3 is TGTGCCAGCAGCTTAAGTGTTACCGGGGAGACCCAGTACTTC.

The V gene is TRBV6-5, the J gene TRBJ2-7, with D possibly being TRBD2 (7 bases). CDR3 length: 15 residues. With 1 base removed from V and 2 bases from J, the gap between germline ends came to 12 bases. Germline-derived CDR1 and CDR2 are MNHEY and SVGAGI. The CDR3 DNA is TGTGCCAGCAGTTACTTGGGGGGGCAGCCCTACGAGCAGTACTTC. Its translation: CASSYLGGQPYEQYF.

The gene calls are TRBV5-1 and TRBJ2-4; 7 bases are shared with TRBD1. The junction had 4 bases not matched to a gene; V was cut back by 2 bases and J by 8 bases. This CDR3 contains 13 residues. In germline, CDR1 is SGHRS, CDR2 YFSETQ. CDR3 region: CASSFEGADIQYF. CDR3 DNA: TGCGCCAGCAGCTTTGAGGGGGCGGACATTCAGTACTTC.

The rearrangement links TRBV7-6 to TRBJ2-7; no definite D call. The ends were cut back, 1 base at V and 0 bases at J, with 10 bases in the middle. The CDR3 length is 15 residues. In germline, CDR1 is SGHVS, CDR2 FNYEAQ. The CDR3 nucleotides are TGTGCCAGCAGCTTAGACCACTCATACTCCTACGAGCAGTACTTC. Translation: CASSLDHSYSYEQYF.

This chain uses TRBV7-3 with TRBJ2-1; TRBD1 agrees at 7 bases. J gave up 6 bases and V 0 bases, and 5 bases lay outside the gene matches. The CDR3 is 15 residues long. CDR1 and CDR2 (germline): SGHTA, FQGTGA. CDR3 residues: CASSLTRAGGNEQFF. DNA for the CDR3: TGTGCCAGCAGCTTAACTAGGGCAGGGGGCAATGAGCAGTTCTTC.

The CDR3 here is CASRRDRLSHFYEQYF. CDR3 nucleotide sequence: TGTGCCAGCAGACGGGACAGATTAAGTCACTTCTACGAGCAGTACTTC. V usage is TRBV21-1 and J usage is TRBJ2-7; the listed D gene, TRBD1, was not tested against the DNA. TRBV21-1 is a listed pseudogene. The CDR3 extends over 16 amino acids.

This chain uses TRBV5-8 with TRBJ1-1; D is uncertain. V was cut by 0 bases and J by 7 bases, with 13 bases left in between. Germline V gives CDR1 SGHTS, CDR2 YDEGEE. The CDR3 is 14 residues long. The CDR3 nucleotides read TGTGCCAGCAGCTTGGGTTTCGGCGGCCGTGAAGCTTTCTTT. Translating it yields CASSLGFGGREAFF.

The V and J genes are TRBV16 and TRBJ2-4; the D is unclear. Germline CDR1 and CDR2: KGHSY and FQNENV. Between the trimmed V and J ends, which lost 9 bases and 0 bases, there was a span of 6 bases. The CDR3 consists of 12 residues. CDR3 sequence (DNA): TGTGCCAGTGCGTTAGCCAAAAACATTCAGTACTTC. Protein: CASALAKNIQYF.

The chain links TRBV28 to TRBJ2-7; TRBD2 agrees at 11 bases. Germline V gene sequence: CDR1 MDHEN, CDR2 SYDVKM. The CDR3 contains 15 residues. V lost 6 bases to trimming and J lost 3 bases; unmatched junction nucleotides: 7. This chain's CDR3 is CASSTGTSGNYEQYF. The DNA of the CDR3 is TGTGCCAGCAGCACCGGGACTAGCGGAAACTACGAGCAGTACTTC.

This rearrangement joins TRBV5-1 to TRBJ1-1; no clear D. Germline V lookup: CDR1 SGHRS, CDR2 YFSETQ. Trimming shortened V by 2 bases and J by 4 bases, and 12 bases separated the two germline ends. The CDR3 extends over 14 amino acids. CDR3 amino acids: CASSFGGVGTEAFF. The CDR3 DNA reads TGCGCCAGCAGCTTCGGAGGAGTGGGCACTGAAGCTTTCTTT. Complete variable domain (other parts from reference TRBV5-1 and TRBJ1-1): KAGVTQTPRYLIKTRGQQVTLSCSPISGHRSVSWYQQTPGQGLQFLFEYFSETQRNKGNFPGRFSGRQFSNSRSEMNVSTLELGDSALYLCASSFGGVGTEAFFGQGTRLTVV.

The gene calls are TRBV9 and TRBJ1-4; no reliable D call. V lost 4 bases to trimming and J lost 0 bases, with 13 bases between them. Germline lookup yields CDR1 SGDLS and CDR2 YYNGEE. This CDR3 contains 16 residues. As DNA, the CDR3 is TGTGCCAGCAGCCGCCCTAACGAGGCAACTAATGAAAAACTGTTTTTT. Translation gives CASSRPNEATNEKLFF.

This sequence joins TRBV18 and TRBJ1-1; 9 nucleotides align to TRBD1. CDR1 and CDR2 from the germline V gene are KGHSH and LQKENI. V trimming: 1 base; J trimming: 0 bases; junction bases outside the gene matches: 9. The CDR3 spans 18 residues. The CDR3 sequence is CASSPQLGQGSMNTEAFF. The DNA of the CDR3 is TGTGCCAGCTCACCACAATTGGGACAGGGATCCATGAACACTGAAGCTTTCTTT.

The chain employs TRBV5-1 and TRBJ2-7, with D possibly TRBD1 on 5 matching bases. V was clipped by 4 bases and J by 6 bases, with 17 bases between them. The CDR3 is 14 amino acids. The V gene's germline CDR1 is SGHRS and CDR2 YFSETQ. The CDR3 sequence: CASSPRGQESEQYF. The CDR3 DNA is TGCGCCAGCAGCCCTAGGGGCCAAGAGTCCGAGCAGTACTTC.

CDR3 region: CASSEMPPRLGTEAFF. CDR3 coding DNA: TGCGCCAGCAGTGAAATGCCCCCCAGGTTGGGTACTGAAGCTTTCTTT. This chain connects TRBV10-2 to TRBJ1-1; no definite D call. The V gene's germline CDR1 is WSHSY and CDR2 SAAADI. The CDR3 sequence is 16 residues long. The ends were cut back, 3 bases at V and 5 bases at J, with 19 bases in the middle.

The CDR3 DNA sequence: TGCAGTGCTAGTGAGACAGGGGGTATATATGGCTACACCTTC. Protein: CSASETGGIYGYTF. This chain connects TRBV20-1 to TRBJ1-2, with 9 bases fitting TRBD1. Per the germline V gene, CDR1 is DFQATT and CDR2 is SNEGSKA (reference sequence). V lost 3 bases to trimming and J lost 5 bases; unmatched junction nucleotides: 7. The CDR3 totals 14 residues.

In its sample, this clone was seen once. The rearrangement uses TRBV25-1 and TRBJ2-3, with 10 positions matching TRBD2. This CDR3 contains 17 residues. V lost 4 bases, J lost 2 bases, and 9 bases stayed unmatched. Germline V gene sequence: CDR1 MGHDK, CDR2 SYGVNS. The CDR3 loop reads CASSGPRTSGVTDTQYF. CDR3 coding DNA: TGTGCCAGCAGTGGTCCCCGGACTAGCGGAGTCACAGATACGCAGTATTTT.

The chain is built from TRBV5-4 and TRBJ1-6, with 7 bases lining up with TRBD1. The V gene end was trimmed by 6 bases and the J gene end by 9 bases; junction bases not matched to a gene: 9. This CDR3 is built from 14 residues. Germline CDR1 reads SGHNT; CDR2 reads YYREEE (reference sequence). CDR3 residues: CASKLDRVSSPLHF. CDR3 nucleotide sequence: TGTGCCAGCAAACTCGACAGGGTTTCTTCACCCCTCCACTTT.

This chain connects TRBV24-1 to TRBJ1-1, with 7 positions matching TRBD1. V trimming: 5 bases; J trimming: 1 base; junction bases outside the gene matches: 12. The CDR3 is 17 residues long. Germline lookup yields CDR1 KGHDR and CDR2 SFDVKD. CDR3 coding DNA: TGTGCCACCAGTGTTGCCGGGACAGTTCTCGAGAACACTGAAGCTTTCTTT. As protein: CATSVAGTVLENTEAFF.

The V gene is TRBV6-4, the J gene TRBJ1-1; 8 bases map to TRBD1. The CDR3 totals 15 residues. CDR1 MRHNA and CDR2 SNTAGT come from the germline V gene. V gave up 5 bases and J gave up 4 bases; unmatched junction bases: 9. CDR3 region: CASSPAGTGRTEAFF. CDR3 nucleotides: TGTGCCAGCAGTCCCGCCGGGACAGGACGCACTGAAGCTTTCTTT.

CDR3 in amino acids: CASSPLNFGTGGSHF. The CDR3 DNA sequence: TGTGCCAGCAGCCCACTAAATTTCGGGACAGGGGGTTCCCACTTT. The chain links TRBV3-1 (or the pseudogene TRBV3-2) to TRBJ1-6; 11 nucleotides match TRBD1. Per germline, CDR1 LGHDT and CDR2 YNNKEL (reference sequence). This CDR3 has 15 residues. Trimming at V came to 4 bases and at J to 18 bases, leaving 14 bases not matched to a gene.